This T cell receptor beta chain was identified in a study of blood T cell repertoires in COVID-19. The CDR3 spans 13 residues. Trimming took 2 bases from V and 9 from J, leaving 9 bases between them. CDR1 SGHNT and CDR2 YYREEE come from the germline V gene (reference sequence). This table comes from immunoSEQ multiplex PCR, and its TCRdb copy is limited to in-frame clones, with some not included. The sample records a few hundred thousand clones, roughly 89% being singletons. The sequence was obtained from a woman in her forties or fifties who had been exposed to COVID-19. The rearrangement uses TRBV5-4 and TRBJ1-6; D is unclear. Sequenced: PBMCs or T cells enriched from blood (not recorded which). CDR3 bases: TGTGCCAGCAGCTTCCCGGGGAGTTCACCCCTCCACTTT. This codes for CASSFPGSSPLHF.